The clone carrying this T cell receptor (beta chain) was seen many times. Its antigen remains unknown. Germline is not matched at one junction end, which may reflect a read error. The template for TCR beta VDJ and CDR3 sequence profiling was genomic DNA. TCRdb reanalysed the reads using MiXCR and keeps one entry per CDR3 protein. This sample has 100,000 to 150,000 distinct CDR3 sequences; approximately 40% occur once, and the top ten carry roughly 2.7%. CDR3 length: 16 residues. Germline CDR1 and CDR2: SGHRS and YFSETQ. The sequenced patients had an expansion of CD8+CD57+ cells seen by flow cytometry. Every patient presented with severe acquired aplastic anemia. The data derive from a study of CD8+CD57+ T cells in acquired aplastic anemia. The overall study: Quantities of DNA derived from sorted CD4+ and CD8+ cells averaged approximately 3.3 ug. Study-wide results and limits: Patients had approximately 29 CD8+ CDR3 sequences in common with controls (the shared set).

Sequencing was performed on sorted CD4+, CD8+, or CD8+CD57+ T cells (not recorded which) from PBMCs. V is TRBV5-1 and J is TRBJ2-3; TRBD2 matches 12 bases. The clonotype was recovered from a human donor with aplastic anemia. CDR3 sequence: CASSLGGTSGTDTQYF. CDR3 nucleotides: TGTGCCAGCAGCTTAGGGGGGACTAGCGGGACAGATACGCAGTATTTT.